The rows below give T cell receptor beta chains drawn from one sample of a study of a mutant IDH1 vaccine in newly diagnosed glioma. Some clones are missing from TCRdb's copy, which holds only in-frame ones; the method was immunoSEQ multiplex PCR. The repertoire holds about 10,000 clones, with around 81% as singletons. These receptors are not linked to any known antigen. The sequencing used PBMCs, collected from a glioma patient whose treatment included an IDH1 peptide vaccine. The receptors stem from a young man with glioma. Both conserved end residues are part of each CDR3. The D gene is left open where the match is weak. Clone size is shown for a subset of rows, as once, few, many or a class of expanded clone.

CDR3 length: 14
D gene: -
V gene: TRBV25-1
J gene: TRBJ2-2
clone size: -
CDR3 protein: CASSGAWDTGELFF
CDR3 DNA: TGTGCCAGCAGTGGTGCTTGGGACACCGGGGAGCTGTTTTTT

CDR3 length: 13
D gene: TRBD1
V gene: TRBV10-3
J gene: TRBJ2-7
clone size: -
CDR3 protein: CASWDRAPYEQYF
CDR3 DNA: TGTGCCAGCTGGGACAGGGCCCCATACGAGCAGTACTTC

CDR3 length: 11
D gene: -
V gene: TRBV20-1
J gene: TRBJ2-1
clone size: -
CDR3 protein: CSAHLYNEQFF
CDR3 DNA: TGCAGTGCGCATCTCTACAATGAGCAGTTCTTC

CDR3 length: 13
D gene: -
V gene: TRBV5-4
J gene: TRBJ1-1
clone size: -
CDR3 protein: CASSLGGNTEAFF
CDR3 DNA: TGTGCCAGCAGCCTAGGGGGGAACACTGAAGCTTTCTTT

CDR3 length: 13
D gene: -
V gene: TRBV29-1
J gene: TRBJ1-2
clone size: -
CDR3 protein: CSVLPQGSYGYTF
CDR3 DNA: TGCAGCGTTCTTCCCCAGGGCTCTTATGGCTACACCTTC

CDR3 length: 15
D gene: -
V gene: TRBV6-5
J gene: TRBJ1-1
clone size: -
CDR3 protein: CASSYFRAVNTEAFF
CDR3 DNA: TGTGCCAGCAGCTACTTCCGAGCGGTGAACACTGAAGCTTTCTTT

CDR3 length: 11
D gene: -
V gene: TRBV6-5
J gene: TRBJ1-3
clone size: -
CDR3 protein: CASIRGNTIYF
CDR3 DNA: TGTGCCAGCATAAGAGGAAACACCATATATTTT

CDR3 length: 14
D gene: -
V gene: TRBV7-8
J gene: TRBJ1-1
clone size: -
CDR3 protein: CASSLKAFSTEAFF
CDR3 DNA: TGTGCCAGCAGCTTAAAAGCCTTCAGCACTGAAGCTTTCTTT

CDR3 length: 14
D gene: -
V gene: TRBV9
J gene: TRBJ1-4
clone size: -
CDR3 protein: CASSVAGGGEKLFF
CDR3 DNA: TGTGCCAGCAGCGTGGCGGGCGGAGGCGAAAAACTGTTTTTT

CDR3 length: 14
D gene: -
V gene: TRBV9
J gene: TRBJ2-2
clone size: -
CDR3 protein: CASSALAATGELFF
CDR3 DNA: TGTGCCAGCAGCGCATTAGCGGCAACCGGGGAGCTGTTTTTT

CDR3 length: 15
D gene: -
V gene: TRBV7-2
J gene: TRBJ1-1
clone size: -
CDR3 protein: CASTPPWGVNTEAFF
CDR3 DNA: TGTGCCAGCACCCCCCCGTGGGGAGTGAACACTGAAGCTTTCTTT

CDR3 length: 16
D gene: -
V gene: TRBV7-2
J gene: TRBJ1-5
clone size: -
CDR3 protein: CASSLPSQGGDQPQHF
CDR3 DNA: TGTGCCAGCAGCTTACCTTCCCAGGGTGGGGATCAGCCCCAGCATTTT

CDR3 length: 14
D gene: -
V gene: TRBV19
J gene: TRBJ2-1
clone size: -
CDR3 protein: CASSEGNYYNEQFF
CDR3 DNA: TGTGCCAGTAGTGAGGGCAATTATTACAATGAGCAGTTCTTC

CDR3 length: 16
D gene: -
V gene: TRBV28
J gene: TRBJ2-7
clone size: -
CDR3 protein: CASILGRVPVSYEQYF
CDR3 DNA: TGTGCCAGCATTCTGGGAAGGGTCCCTGTTTCCTACGAGCAGTACTTC

CDR3 length: 14
D gene: -
V gene: TRBV5-1
J gene: TRBJ2-7
clone size: -
CDR3 protein: CASSLGHVGHEQYF
CDR3 DNA: TGCGCCAGCAGCTTGGGACATGTGGGCCACGAGCAGTACTTC

CDR3 length: 15
D gene: -
V gene: TRBV7-2
J gene: TRBJ1-3
clone size: -
CDR3 protein: CASSLDRATGNTIYF
CDR3 DNA: TGTGCCAGCAGCTTAGACAGGGCGACTGGAAACACCATATATTTT

CDR3 length: 13
D gene: -
V gene: TRBV2
J gene: TRBJ1-1
clone size: -
CDR3 protein: CASSDPRPTEAFF
CDR3 DNA: TGTGCCAGCAGTGATCCCAGGCCCACTGAAGCTTTCTTT

CDR3 length: 17
D gene: TRBD1
V gene: TRBV4-1
J gene: TRBJ1-2
clone size: -
CDR3 protein: CASSQDPYDRGGYGYTF
CDR3 DNA: TGCGCCAGCAGCCAAGATCCTTACGACAGGGGGGGCTATGGCTACACCTTC

CDR3 length: 17
D gene: -
V gene: TRBV2
J gene: TRBJ2-3
clone size: -
CDR3 protein: CASSALGLSPIEDTQYF
CDR3 DNA: TGTGCCAGCAGCGCCCTCGGACTTTCCCCCATTGAAGATACGCAGTATTTT

CDR3 length: 13
D gene: TRBD1
V gene: TRBV13
J gene: TRBJ1-2
clone size: once
CDR3 protein: CASSSTGDYGYTF
CDR3 DNA: TGTGCCAGCAGCAGTACAGGGGACTATGGCTACACCTTC

CDR3 length: 15
D gene: TRBD1
V gene: TRBV5-1
J gene: TRBJ2-5
clone size: -
CDR3 protein: CASSGDGQAQETQYF
CDR3 DNA: TGCGCCAGCAGCGGAGACGGACAGGCGCAAGAGACCCAGTACTTC

CDR3 length: 15
D gene: TRBD1
V gene: TRBV7-8
J gene: TRBJ2-3
clone size: once
CDR3 protein: CASRPSGQETDTQYF
CDR3 DNA: TGTGCCAGCAGGCCCTCCGGACAGGAGACAGATACGCAGTATTTT

CDR3 length: 15
D gene: -
V gene: TRBV5-1
J gene: TRBJ1-5
clone size: -
CDR3 protein: CASSFVPGDGQPQHF
CDR3 DNA: TGCGCCAGCAGCTTTGTCCCGGGGGACGGTCAGCCCCAGCATTTT

CDR3 length: 13
D gene: -
V gene: TRBV5-4
J gene: TRBJ1-2
clone size: -
CDR3 protein: CASSFQGNSGYTF
CDR3 DNA: TGTGCCAGCAGCTTCCAGGGGAACAGTGGCTACACCTTC

CDR3 length: 15
D gene: TRBD2
V gene: TRBV6-1
J gene: TRBJ2-1
clone size: once
CDR3 protein: CASRKDLAGGDEQFF
CDR3 DNA: TGTGCCAGCAGAAAAGACCTAGCGGGAGGGGATGAGCAGTTCTTC

CDR3 length: 15
D gene: TRBD1
V gene: TRBV2
J gene: TRBJ2-1
clone size: -
CDR3 protein: CATTKRTGPASEQFF
CDR3 DNA: TGTGCCACCACAAAGCGGACAGGGCCCGCTAGTGAGCAGTTCTTC

CDR3 length: 13
D gene: -
V gene: TRBV18
J gene: TRBJ2-7
clone size: -
CDR3 protein: CASSPLRAYEQYF
CDR3 DNA: TGTGCCAGCTCACCACTCAGGGCCTACGAGCAGTACTTC

CDR3 length: 14
D gene: -
V gene: TRBV6-5
J gene: TRBJ1-2
clone size: -
CDR3 protein: CASSRNRDTGRYTF
CDR3 DNA: TGTGCCAGCAGTCGAAACCGGGACACCGGACGCTACACCTTC

CDR3 length: 15
D gene: -
V gene: TRBV5-1
J gene: TRBJ2-7
clone size: once
CDR3 protein: CASSLAGGSLYEQYF
CDR3 DNA: TGCGCCAGCAGCTTGGCTGGGGGTAGCCTCTACGAGCAGTACTTC

CDR3 length: 13
D gene: -
V gene: TRBV19
J gene: TRBJ1-1
clone size: few
CDR3 protein: CASSRQRNTEAFF
CDR3 DNA: TGTGCCAGTAGTAGACAGAGGAACACTGAAGCTTTCTTT

CDR3 length: 15
D gene: TRBD2
V gene: TRBV19
J gene: TRBJ2-7
clone size: few
CDR3 protein: CASSPSGLAGDEQYF
CDR3 DNA: TGTGCCAGTAGTCCGTCGGGACTAGCGGGAGACGAGCAGTACTTC

CDR3 length: 15
D gene: -
V gene: TRBV7-9
J gene: TRBJ1-2
clone size: few
CDR3 protein: CASSPRDGQGYGYTF
CDR3 DNA: TGTGCCAGCAGCCCTAGAGACGGCCAGGGCTATGGCTACACCTTC

CDR3 length: 16
D gene: TRBD1
V gene: TRBV6-1
J gene: TRBJ1-5
clone size: -
CDR3 protein: CASSEGYRGLDQPQHF
CDR3 DNA: TGTGCCAGCAGTGAAGGCTACAGGGGGCTGGATCAGCCCCAGCATTTT

CDR3 length: 16
D gene: TRBD2
V gene: TRBV9
J gene: TRBJ2-7
clone size: -
CDR3 protein: CASSVGGLAGSYEQYF
CDR3 DNA: TGTGCCAGCAGCGTAGGCGGACTAGCGGGCTCCTACGAGCAGTACTTC

CDR3 length: 13
D gene: -
V gene: TRBV2
J gene: TRBJ1-5
clone size: -
CDR3 protein: CASLRELNQPQHF
CDR3 DNA: TGTGCCAGCCTCCGGGAGCTCAATCAGCCCCAGCATTTT

CDR3 length: 14
D gene: -
V gene: TRBV5-1
J gene: TRBJ1-3
clone size: -
CDR3 protein: CASSLGGLGNTIYF
CDR3 DNA: TGCGCCAGCAGCCTAGGCGGGCTCGGAAACACCATATATTTT

CDR3 length: 15
D gene: -
V gene: TRBV4-1
J gene: TRBJ1-3
clone size: -
CDR3 protein: CASSQGQSSGNTIYF
CDR3 DNA: TGCGCCAGCAGCCAAGGCCAGAGCTCTGGAAACACCATATATTTT

CDR3 length: 16
D gene: TRBD1
V gene: TRBV9
J gene: TRBJ1-2
clone size: -
CDR3 protein: CASSVMDRASNYGYTF
CDR3 DNA: TGTGCCAGCAGCGTAATGGACAGGGCCTCTAACTATGGCTACACCTTC

CDR3 length: 11
D gene: -
V gene: TRBV29-1
J gene: TRBJ1-5
clone size: -
CDR3 protein: CSVEDSSGSYF
CDR3 DNA: TGCAGCGTTGAAGATTCCTCCGGTTCGTATTTT

CDR3 length: 13
D gene: -
V gene: TRBV7-8
J gene: TRBJ2-2
clone size: -
CDR3 protein: CASSLGGNGELFF
CDR3 DNA: TGTGCCAGCAGCTTAGGCGGGAACGGGGAGCTGTTTTTT

CDR3 length: 14
D gene: -
V gene: TRBV5-1
J gene: TRBJ2-5
clone size: -
CDR3 protein: CASSFGQTQETQYF
CDR3 DNA: TGCGCCAGCAGCTTTGGACAGACACAAGAGACCCAGTACTTC

CDR3 length: 13
D gene: -
V gene: TRBV27
J gene: TRBJ2-7
clone size: -
CDR3 protein: CASSFGRVYEQYF
CDR3 DNA: TGTGCCAGCAGTTTCGGACGGGTCTACGAGCAGTACTTC

CDR3 length: 17
D gene: TRBD2
V gene: TRBV5-1
J gene: TRBJ2-2
clone size: -
CDR3 protein: CASSLRTSGRNTGELFF
CDR3 DNA: TGCGCCAGCAGCCTTCGGACTAGCGGGAGGAACACCGGGGAGCTGTTTTTT

CDR3 length: 15
D gene: -
V gene: TRBV5-1
J gene: TRBJ2-3
clone size: -
CDR3 protein: CASRLDLAISSTQYF
CDR3 DNA: TGCGCCAGCAGATTGGACCTAGCAATTTCGTCCACGCAGTATTTT

CDR3 length: 13
D gene: -
V gene: TRBV25-1
J gene: TRBJ1-1
clone size: -
CDR3 protein: CASSELSGRGAFF
CDR3 DNA: TGTGCCAGCAGTGAATTGTCGGGGAGGGGAGCTTTCTTT

CDR3 length: 13
D gene: -
V gene: TRBV2
J gene: TRBJ1-5
clone size: -
CDR3 protein: CASSEPSNQPQHF
CDR3 DNA: TGTGCCAGCAGTGAACCGAGCAATCAGCCCCAGCATTTT